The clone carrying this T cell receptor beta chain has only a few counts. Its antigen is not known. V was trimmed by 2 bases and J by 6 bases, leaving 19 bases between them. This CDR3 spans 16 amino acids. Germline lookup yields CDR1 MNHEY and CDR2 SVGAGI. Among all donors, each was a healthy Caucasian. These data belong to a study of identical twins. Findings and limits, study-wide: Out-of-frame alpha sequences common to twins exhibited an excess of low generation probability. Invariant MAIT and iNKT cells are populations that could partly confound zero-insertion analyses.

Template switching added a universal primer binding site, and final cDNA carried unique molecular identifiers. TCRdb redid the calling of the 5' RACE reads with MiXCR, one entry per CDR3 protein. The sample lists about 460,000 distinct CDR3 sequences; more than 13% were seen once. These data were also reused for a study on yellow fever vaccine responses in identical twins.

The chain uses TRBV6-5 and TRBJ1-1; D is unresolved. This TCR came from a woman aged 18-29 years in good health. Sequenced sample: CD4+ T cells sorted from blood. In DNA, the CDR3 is TGTGCCAGCAGTTACAGTAAGGGTAATTGGGCCGCTGAAGCTTTCTTT. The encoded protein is CASSYSKGNWAAEAFF.